This is a list of T cell receptor beta chains from one sample in a study of T-cell memory formation after mild COVID-19. TCRdb independently ran MiXCR on the 5' RACE reads; one entry per CDR3 protein. The table lists hundreds of thousands of distinct CDR3 sequences, around 17% of them singletons. Sample: PBMCs or a T cell subset sorted from them (not recorded which). These receptors all stem from a young man who had mild COVID-19 (a few samples of this study predate the infection). Cell type and time point are not known. The CDR3 runs from the conserved cysteine through the conserved F or W. The order of the fields is V gene, J gene, D gene, clone size, CDR3 protein, CDR3 DNA. A D gene is named only where the DNA matches it firmly. Clone size is not always given. Where it is, it says once, few, many or a class for expanded clones.

>TRBV7-2|TRBJ2-5|-|many
CASSLVSRGIETQYF
TGTGCCAGCAGCTTAGTCAGCAGGGGCATTGAGACCCAGTACTTC
>TRBV6-5|TRBJ1-1|TRBD1|-
CASSYSHGQVAEAFF
TGTGCCAGCAGTTACTCCCACGGACAGGTTGCTGAAGCTTTCTTT
>TRBV2|TRBJ2-5|-|-
CASSERGSRIETQYF
TGTGCCAGCAGTGAACGGGGCAGCCGGATCGAGACCCAGTACTTC
>TRBV7-2|TRBJ2-5|-|few
CASRPSGSPSLTQYF
TGTGCCAGCAGACCATCTGGGAGCCCCTCGTTGACCCAGTACTTC
>TRBV9|TRBJ2-7|TRBD1|-
CASSVGFGQGYEQYF
TGTGCCAGCAGCGTAGGCTTCGGACAGGGGTACGAGCAGTACTTC
>TRBV7-2|TRBJ2-6|-|few
CASSLVGGRGANVLTF
TGTGCCAGCAGCTTAGTTGGGGGGAGAGGGGCCAACGTCCTGACTTTC
>TRBV28|TRBJ1-2|-|few
CATDVKGAGGHGYTF
TGTGCCACCGACGTAAAAGGCGCGGGCGGTCATGGCTACACCTTC
>TRBV3-1|TRBJ2-2|TRBD2|-
CASSQDSLAGAPNTGELFF
TGTGCCAGCAGCCAAGATTCTTTAGCGGGGGCCCCGAACACCGGGGAGCTGTTTTTT
>TRBV11-2|TRBJ2-2|TRBD1|-
CASSATGGPNTGELFF
TGTGCCAGCAGCGCCACAGGGGGCCCGAACACCGGGGAGCTGTTTTTT
>TRBV5-1|TRBJ1-2|-|-
CASRTGPIEGYTF
TGCGCCAGCAGGACTGGCCCTATCGAGGGCTACACCTTC
>TRBV5-6|TRBJ1-5|-|few
CASSLTGGDNQPQHF
TGTGCCAGCAGCTTGACCGGGGGCGACAACCAGCCCCAGCATTTT
>TRBV19|TRBJ2-7|TRBD1|-
CASSITQGMYEQYF
TGTGCCAGTAGTATAACACAGGGGATGTACGAGCAGTACTTC
>TRBV12-3/TRBV12-4|TRBJ2-6|-|few
CASSLHPSGANVLTF
TGTGCCAGCAGTCTCCACCCCTCGGGGGCCAACGTCCTGACTTTC
>TRBV4-3|TRBJ2-3|TRBD2|-
CASSQWPGLADTQYF
TGCGCCAGCAGCCAGTGGCCGGGACTAGCGGATACGCAGTATTTT
>TRBV12-3/TRBV12-4|TRBJ2-2|-|-
CATKGWAGELFF
TGTGCCACCAAAGGCTGGGCCGGGGAGCTGTTTTTT
>TRBV4-1|TRBJ1-2|TRBD1|-
CASSQGSSGGDYGYTF
TGCGCCAGCAGCCAAGGGTCGTCAGGGGGTGACTATGGCTACACCTTC
>TRBV12-3/TRBV12-4|TRBJ2-1|-|-
CASRSVSYNEQFF
TGTGCCAGCAGATCTGTTTCCTACAATGAGCAGTTCTTC
>TRBV7-3|TRBJ2-1|-|few
CASSPGWDQSSYNEQFF
TGTGCCAGCAGCCCTGGTTGGGACCAGAGCTCCTACAATGAGCAGTTCTTC
>TRBV7-2|TRBJ2-3|-|many
CASSFDSGLDTQYF
TGTGCCAGCAGCTTTGATAGCGGTCTAGATACGCAGTATTTT
>TRBV20-1|TRBJ2-5|-|-
CSAKNRVLVTQYF
TGCAGTGCGAAAAACAGGGTCTTGGTGACCCAGTACTTC
>TRBV19|TRBJ1-6|-|few
CARRDPGNSPLHF
TGTGCCAGGAGGGATCCAGGCAATTCACCCCTCCACTTT
>TRBV2|TRBJ2-2|-|-
CASRPSQTGELFF
TGTGCCAGCAGGCCCAGCCAGACCGGGGAGCTGTTTTTT
>TRBV6-2/TRBV6-3|TRBJ2-1|-|-
CASSYGGPYNEQFF
TGTGCCAGCAGTTACGGGGGGCCCTACAATGAGCAGTTCTTC
>TRBV11-2|TRBJ2-5|-|few
CATTLGAEETQYF
TGTGCCACCACCCTCGGGGCAGAAGAGACCCAGTACTTC
>TRBV12-3/TRBV12-4|TRBJ2-2|-|-
CASSPPSGAQNTGELFF
TGTGCCAGCAGTCCTCCGTCGGGGGCCCAAAACACCGGGGAGCTGTTTTTT
>TRBV6-1|TRBJ2-1|TRBD2|few
CASKETFLAGGNNEQFF
TGTGCCAGCAAGGAGACGTTCCTAGCGGGGGGAAACAATGAGCAGTTCTTC
>TRBV24-1|TRBJ2-1|-|-
CATSDTLYNEQFF
TGTGCCACCAGTGACACACTGTACAATGAGCAGTTCTTC
>TRBV30|TRBJ1-3|-|-
CAWSTSGGRDTIYF
TGTGCCTGGAGTACGTCCGGGGGAAGGGACACCATATATTTT
>TRBV20-1|TRBJ1-2|-|-
CSVWGTGYGYTF
TGCAGTGTATGGGGGACGGGCTATGGCTACACCTTC
>TRBV7-2|TRBJ2-7|-|-
CASGVTGLSYEQYF
TGTGCCAGCGGAGTGACGGGTCTATCCTACGAGCAGTACTTC
>TRBV7-9|TRBJ2-5|-|few
CASSLGTATQETQYF
TGTGCCAGCAGCTTAGGGACAGCGACACAAGAGACCCAGTACTTC
>TRBV5-5|TRBJ2-5|-|many
CASSLAGDQETQYF
TGTGCCAGCAGCTTGGCAGGGGACCAAGAGACCCAGTACTTC
>TRBV4-1|TRBJ1-2|-|-
CARRRLGYGYTF
TGCGCCAGAAGGCGTCTCGGCTATGGCTACACCTTC
>TRBV5-4|TRBJ2-3|TRBD1|few
CASSYGQAQDTQYF
TGTGCCAGCAGCTACGGACAGGCCCAAGATACGCAGTATTTT
>TRBV19|TRBJ1-2|-|-
CATTSTYGYTF
TGTGCCACAACGTCCACCTATGGCTACACCTTC
>TRBV7-3|TRBJ2-7|-|-
CASSFSGVESDEQYF
TGTGCCAGCAGCTTCAGCGGAGTGGAATCGGACGAGCAGTACTTC
>TRBV6-5|TRBJ2-7|TRBD1|few
CASSAGQGLYEQYF
TGTGCCAGCAGTGCAGGACAGGGCCTCTACGAGCAGTACTTC
>TRBV20-1|TRBJ1-5|-|-
CSARRDQPQHF
TGCAGTGCTAGACGGGATCAGCCCCAGCATTTT
>TRBV10-3|TRBJ1-3|-|-
CAIRENQGNSGNTIYF
TGTGCCATCAGGGAAAATCAGGGCAACTCTGGAAACACCATATATTTT
>TRBV15|TRBJ2-1|TRBD2|-
CATSIRAAGGPNEQFF
TGTGCCACCAGCATTAGGGCGGCGGGGGGTCCCAATGAGCAGTTCTTC
>TRBV7-9|TRBJ1-5|-|-
CASSPTGRNQPQHF
TGTGCCAGCAGCCCCACGGGGCGAAATCAGCCCCAGCATTTT
>TRBV10-2|TRBJ2-1|-|few
CASSGPFGEQFF
TGCGCCAGCAGTGGCCCATTTGGGGAGCAGTTCTTC
>TRBV20-1|TRBJ1-1|-|few
CSAAGNTEAFF
TGCAGTGCCGCCGGGAACACTGAAGCTTTCTTT
>TRBV6-1|TRBJ2-1|-|-
CASSAHVKGNEQFF
TGTGCCAGCAGTGCCCACGTAAAGGGCAATGAGCAGTTCTTC